This record looks at one T cell receptor (beta chain) sequence and its context. In its sample, this clone was seen once. No antigen is known for it. The sample holds no much larger clone one base away, and base qualities are not on file. These data belong to a study of cytomegalovirus exposure and HLA in healthy donors (dated by TCRdb to about 2017). Some background on the complete study: According to a later analysis, the 110 or so validation repertoires were produced on the same platform as the 666 repertoires of the first cohort. Besides the first cohort of 550 to 750 subjects, a separate validation cohort made up of some 110 different subjects was used. The study aimed to test whether signatures of past pathogen exposure could be identified by cataloging public T cell receptors. High-throughput TCR immunosequencing, statistical association of individual TCRs with disease status, and machine learning were combined to predict cytomegalovirus infection status. Here is what the overall study found, with its caveats: The study listed 150 to 200 TCR beta chains as associated with cytomegalovirus. Subsequent analysis determined that TCRs grouped into clusters in the first cohort also showed a tendency toward co-occurrence across the roughly 130 validation repertoires, and approximately 93% of cluster scores exceeded 0. Across donors, most TCR sequences were observed very rarely, whereas some public TCRs were present in many individuals. The classifier was reported to diagnose cytomegalovirus status with high specificity and sensitivity in both the original and validation cohorts. In vitro tests confirmed that a few of the cytomegalovirus-associated TCR beta chains recognize cytomegalovirus antigens. It was suggested by the authors that the approach could potentially be generalized to other disease states and immunological phenotypes. The validation cohort had no HLA typing available for a later analysis, so co-occurrence within that cohort was assessed over all 130 or so repertoires.

The donors were included in the validation cohort of some 120 subjects, a group kept apart from the roughly 700-subject first cohort. The CDR3 starts with the cysteine, ends with the phenylalanine, and has 12 residues. The entry retains the CDR3 DNA only, 36 bases that are in frame from base 1. Via the germline V gene, CDR1 is SQVTM and CDR2 ANQGSEA. After removal of 6 bases from V and 4 bases from J, the junction retains 5 bases not matched to a gene. The library was prepared using the immunoSEQ multiplex PCR assay. In the paper's pipeline: A statistical classification framework was built to diagnose cytomegalovirus status from the catalog of TCR beta chain sequences. TCRdb holds this immuneACCESS table with in-frame rearrangements only. Some clones are missing; in checked studies, unresolved V genes explain under half, and the rest has no known cause. That table supplies the V and J calls and clone size; D and trimming were determined from the DNA. For this sample the table gives some 170,000 clones, of which around 86% were detected only once. Approximately 2.6% of the sample comes from the top ten.

The receptor was isolated from a man aged 18 to 29 in good health and CMV-seropositive. Recombination connected TRBV29-1 to TRBJ2-7; a stretch of 8 junction bases matches TRBD1. The sequenced sample consisted of PBMCs. This receptor has the CDR3 CSVTGDLYEQYF. The nucleotides read TGCAGCGTGACAGGGGATTTATACGAGCAGTACTTC.